The 7 T cell receptor beta chains presented below share a single source sample, sequenced in a study of blood T cell repertoires in COVID-19. Sequencing was performed with immunoSEQ multiplex PCR; in TCRdb, only in-frame clones are kept and a portion is missing. The repertoire holds roughly 180,000 clones, with 75% to 90% as singletons. Sequencing was carried out using peripheral blood. These receptors were taken from a woman aged 60-75 years with acute or convalescent COVID-19.

CDR3 sequence reads: CSVVTVEAFF. In nucleotides, the CDR3 is TGCAGCGTTGTAACTGTTGAAGCTTTCTTT. This chain uses TRBV29-1 with TRBJ1-1; D unresolved. The germline V and J ends were trimmed by 4 bases and 7 bases, with 7 bases remaining between them. CDR1 is SQVTM and CDR2 is ANQGSEA in the germline V gene. The CDR3 loop spans 10 amino acids.

This chain links TRBV28 with TRBJ1-5; D is unresolved. This CDR3 region has 14 residues. CDR1 is MDHEN and CDR2 is SYDVKM in the germline V gene. Trimming stripped 5 bases from V and 7 bases from J, with 15 bases between. The DNA for the CDR3 is TGTGCCAGCAGTCCCAGGCCTTCCCTACAGCCCCAGCATTTT. This encodes CASSPRPSLQPQHF.

The chain employs TRBV28 and TRBJ1-1, with D uncertain. The CDR3 has 13 amino acids. In germline, CDR1 is MDHEN, CDR2 SYDVKM. V shed 6 bases and J shed 10 bases, with 18 bases lying between them. In nucleotides, the CDR3 is TGTGCCAGCAGCTCAGACACAACCCGGGGAGCTTTCTTT. Its protein product is CASSSDTTRGAFF.

V gene TRBV4-1 combines with J gene TRBJ2-5; TRBD2 might be the D (6 bases). The V gene lost 0 bases and the J gene lost 5 bases, with 13 bases spanning the gap. The CDR3 is 15 amino acids. CDR1 is MGHRA and CDR2 is YSYEKL in the germline V gene. CDR3 sequence: CASSQDGTGDETQYF. As DNA, the CDR3 is TGCGCCAGCAGCCAAGATGGAACGGGGGACGAGACCCAGTACTTC.

The chain couples TRBV11-3 to TRBJ1-6; possibly TRBD1 for D (5 bases). CDR3 length: 16 amino acids. V was clipped by 1 base and J by 6 bases, with 13 bases between them. Germline values: CDR1 SGHNT, CDR2 YENEEA. The CDR3 protein is CASSLGTTGVNSPLHF. The CDR3 bases are TGTGCCAGCAGCTTAGGCACCACAGGAGTTAATTCACCCCTCCACTTT.

V gene TRBV6-5 combines with J gene TRBJ1-2, with D tentatively TRBD1 (6 bases). The CDR3 covers 15 residues. Germline lookup yields CDR1 MNHEY and CDR2 SVGAGI. V gave up 2 bases and J gave up 0 bases, with 10 bases separating them. The CDR3 DNA reads TGTGCCAGCAGTTACGCGGGGGCCCCTAACTATGGCTACACCTTC. Residues: CASSYAGAPNYGYTF.

In this sample, this clone turned up once. The chain has TRBV11-3 and TRBJ1-3; D might be TRBD1 (5 bases). V was trimmed by 2 bases and J by 0 bases, leaving 14 bases between them. CDR3 length equals 17 residues. Looked up from germline, CDR1 is SGHNT and CDR2 is YENEEA. The chain's CDR3 is CASSLIPTAFSGNTIYF. The CDR3 DNA is TGTGCCAGCAGCTTAATCCCGACAGCATTCTCTGGAAACACCATATATTTT. The whole variable domain, filled in from reference TRBV11-3 and TRBJ1-3, reads EAGVVQSPRYKIIEKKQPVAFWCNPISGHNTLYWYLQNLGQGPELLIRYENEEAVDDSQLPKDRFSAERLKGVDSTLKIQPAELGDSAVYLCASSLIPTAFSGNTIYFGEGSWLTVV.